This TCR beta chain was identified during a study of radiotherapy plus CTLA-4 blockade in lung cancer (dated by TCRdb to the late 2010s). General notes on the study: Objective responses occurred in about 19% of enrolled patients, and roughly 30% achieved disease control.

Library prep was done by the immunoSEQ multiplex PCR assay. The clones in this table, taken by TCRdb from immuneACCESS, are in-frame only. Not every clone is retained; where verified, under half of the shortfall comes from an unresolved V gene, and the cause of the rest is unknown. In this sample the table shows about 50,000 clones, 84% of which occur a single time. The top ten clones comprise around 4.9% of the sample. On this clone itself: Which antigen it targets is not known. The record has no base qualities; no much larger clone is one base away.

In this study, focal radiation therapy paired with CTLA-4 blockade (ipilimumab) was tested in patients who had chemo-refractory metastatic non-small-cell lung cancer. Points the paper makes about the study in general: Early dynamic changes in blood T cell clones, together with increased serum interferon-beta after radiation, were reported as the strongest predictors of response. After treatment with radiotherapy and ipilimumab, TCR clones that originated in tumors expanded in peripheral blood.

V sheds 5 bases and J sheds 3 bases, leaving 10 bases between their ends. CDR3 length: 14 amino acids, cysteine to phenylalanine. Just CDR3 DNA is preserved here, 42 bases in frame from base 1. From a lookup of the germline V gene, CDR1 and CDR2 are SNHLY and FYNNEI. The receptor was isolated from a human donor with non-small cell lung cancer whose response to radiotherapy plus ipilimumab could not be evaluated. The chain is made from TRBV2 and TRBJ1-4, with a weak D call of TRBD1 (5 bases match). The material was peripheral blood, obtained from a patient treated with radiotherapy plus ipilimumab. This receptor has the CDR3 CASSPAGSNEKLFF. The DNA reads TGTGCCAGCAGTCCCGCAGGGTCTAATGAAAAACTGTTTTTT.